The 24 T cell receptor beta chains below all came from one sample that was sequenced in a study of Tregs in tolerant kidney transplant recipients. The nonmyeloablative bone marrow transplants came from related graft donors, with transient mixed chimerism. Clones were read by immunoSEQ multiplex PCR, and TCRdb kept only the in-frame ones, dropping some. There are about 81,000 clones in the sample; around 90% occur only once, and roughly 1.4% lies in the top ten. Sequences were derived from CD4+ T cells from blood (PBMCs), sampled 24 months after the transplant. These receptors all stem from a human patient who received a combined kidney and bone marrow transplant. The graft donor may have given rise to some T cells.

The chain is built from TRBV9 and TRBJ2-3; 12 positions agree with TRBD2. This CDR3 spans 17 amino acids. Germline lookup yields CDR1 SGDLS and CDR2 YYNGEE. J was trimmed by 4 bases and V by 0 bases; bases with no gene match: 6. This chain's CDR3 is CASSVGASGGVSDTQYF. The CDR3 DNA sequence: TGTGCCAGCAGCGTAGGGGCTAGCGGGGGGGTCTCAGATACGCAGTATTTT.

The V gene is TRBV27, the J gene TRBJ2-7; D might be TRBD1 (5 bases). Germline V CDR1 and CDR2: MNHEY, SMNVEV (reference sequence). The CDR3 is 14 amino acids. Trimming cost V 7 bases and J 3 bases, with 16 bases left between them. The CDR3 DNA is TGTGCCAGCAATCGCAGGGATGCAAACTACGAGCAGTACTTC. Protein: CASNRRDANYEQYF.

This sequence joins TRBV2 and TRBJ1-3; 7 nucleotides agree with TRBD1. Germline lookup yields CDR1 SNHLY and CDR2 FYNNEI. V lost 10 bases, J lost 0 bases, and 15 bases stayed unmatched. The CDR3 sequence is 17 residues long. This CDR3 is CATTPQGDSNSGNTIYF. The CDR3 nucleotides read TGTGCCACCACACCCCAGGGGGACTCAAACTCTGGAAACACCATATATTTT.

This chain joins TRBV6-1 and TRBJ1-2; D uncertain. Trimming cost V 6 bases and J 0 bases, with 11 bases left between them. CDR3 length: 14 residues. Per the germline V gene, CDR1 is MNHNS and CDR2 is SASEGT. The CDR3 loop reads CASRRRAANYGYTF. The CDR3 DNA reads TGTGCCAGCAGACGGAGGGCGGCTAACTATGGCTACACCTTC.

The chain has TRBV13 and TRBJ2-3; a possible D gene is TRBD2 (7 bases). Per the germline V gene, CDR1 is PRHDT and CDR2 is FYEKMQ (reference sequence). V was cut by 3 bases and J by 5 bases, with 12 bases left in between. This CDR3 spans 14 amino acids. CDR3 sequence reads: CASSLGGRGDTQYF. The CDR3 nucleotides read TGTGCCAGCAGCTTGGGGGGGCGGGGAGATACGCAGTATTTT.

The chain is built from TRBV7-3 and TRBJ2-3, with 8 nucleotides matching TRBD2. The length of the CDR3 is 20 residues. Germline-derived CDR1 and CDR2 are SGHTA and FQGTGA. The junction had 15 bases not matched to a gene; V was cut back by 1 base and J by 0 bases. The CDR3 nucleotides read TGTGCCAGCAGCTTAAGGGCTAGCGGGTCTTTCAGGACCAGCACAGATACGCAGTATTTT. It specifies CASSLRASGSFRTSTDTQYF.

This clone was counted a single time. The chain is built from TRBV7-8 and TRBJ1-4; TRBD1 agrees at 9 bases. The V gene end was trimmed by 5 bases and the J gene end by 8 bases; junction bases not matched to a gene: 9. This CDR3 has 15 amino acids. Germline V gene lookup returns CDR1 SGHVS and CDR2 FQNEAQ. CDR3 sequence: CASSLKGTGREKLFF. The CDR3 nucleotides are TGTGCCAGCAGCCTGAAAGGGACAGGGAGAGAAAAACTGTTTTTT.

V and J are TRBV15 and TRBJ1-5, with TRBD1 matching over 8 bases. Trimming cost V 0 bases and J 5 bases; bases outside gene matches: 6. Germline V gives CDR1 LNHNV, CDR2 YYDKDF (reference sequence). The CDR3 covers 16 residues. CDR3 region: CATSRDPGQAYQPQHF. CDR3 DNA sequence: TGTGCCACCAGCAGAGACCCGGGACAGGCGTATCAGCCCCAGCATTTT.

The V call is TRBV19, the J call TRBJ1-1; D perhaps matches TRBD1 (5 bases). The V end lost 10 bases, the J end lost 9 bases, and 24 bases lay between the germline ends. The CDR3 is 14 residues long. Germline V gives CDR1 LNHDA, CDR2 SQIVND (reference sequence). CDR3 bases: TGTGCCACGGTGTCCCCAGGGACTACCTCCCAAGCTTTCTTT. It encodes CATVSPGTTSQAFF.

J is TRBJ2-5 and V is TRBV30; D perhaps matches TRBD1 (6 bases). The end of the DNA is better explained by TRBJ2-7, so the J call may be wrong. CDR1 and CDR2 from the germline V gene are GTSNPN and SVGIG (reference sequence). The CDR3 has 14 residues. CDR3 loop: CAWSVGGKGYEQYF. In DNA form, the CDR3 reads TGTGCCTGGAGTGTAGGGGGAAAGGGCTACGAGCAGTACTTC.

The V gene is TRBV7-2, the J gene TRBJ2-7; 10 bases fit TRBD1. V trimming: 2 bases; J trimming: 2 bases; junction bases outside the gene matches: 9. The CDR3 loop spans 17 amino acids. Germline V gene sequence: CDR1 SGHTA, CDR2 FQGNSA. This chain's CDR3 is CASSLRTGGFSTYEQYF. In DNA form, the CDR3 reads TGTGCCAGCAGCTTACGGACAGGGGGTTTTTCTACCTACGAGCAGTACTTC.

The V and J genes are TRBV30 and TRBJ1-5, with D tentatively TRBD1 (6 bases). In germline, CDR1 is GTSNPN, CDR2 SVGIG (reference sequence). The CDR3 has 14 residues. V lost 5 bases to trimming and J lost 0 bases, with 11 bases between them. The CDR3: CAWETGGSNQPQHF. The DNA of the CDR3 is TGTGCCTGGGAGACAGGCGGTAGCAATCAGCCCCAGCATTTT. The full variable domain, its missing parts supplied by reference TRBV30 and TRBJ1-5, is SQTIHQWPATLVQPVGSPLSLECTVEGTSNPNLYWYRQAAGRGLQLLFYSVGIGQISSEVPQNLSASRPQDRQFILSSKKLLLSDSGFYLCAWETGGSNQPQHFGDGTRLSIL.

The chain combines TRBV6-1 with TRBJ2-3; weak D call: TRBD2 (5 bases). V gave up 9 bases and J gave up 8 bases, with 9 bases separating them. CDR1 and CDR2 from the germline V gene are MNHNS and SASEGT. CDR3 size: 10 residues. CDR3 DNA: TGTGCCAGTACTGAGGGTACGCAGTATTTT. This sequence encodes CASTEGTQYF.

The CDR3 DNA is TGCGCCAGCAGCCAAGACCATTACAGGGGCAATCAGCCCCAGCATTTT. Translating gives CASSQDHYRGNQPQHF. The gene calls are TRBV4-1 and TRBJ1-5; D might be TRBD1 (6 bases). V lost 0 bases and J 2 bases, leaving 11 bases between the germline ends. CDR1 is MGHRA and CDR2 is YSYEKL in the germline V gene. CDR3 length equals 16 residues.

The chain combines TRBV7-9 with TRBJ2-5, with TRBD1 identical over 7 bases. This CDR3 has 14 amino acids. The V segment lost 1 base and the J segment 5 bases; nucleotides outside the gene matches: 4. Germline CDR1 and CDR2: SEHNR and FQNEAQ (reference sequence). The CDR3 nucleotides read TGTGCCAGCAGCTTAGAACAGGGGAAGGAGACCCAGTACTTC. This encodes CASSLEQGKETQYF.

The chain employs TRBV5-6 and TRBJ2-1, with 7 bases fitting TRBD2. Losses at the gene ends were 0 bases for V and 0 bases for J; bases not matched to a gene: 9. Germline V gene data show CDR1 as SGHDT and CDR2 as YYEEEE. This CDR3 is 18 amino acids long. Here the CDR3 reads CASSLELLAASSYNEQFF. In DNA, the CDR3 is TGTGCCAGCAGCTTGGAGCTTCTAGCGGCGAGCTCCTACAATGAGCAGTTCTTC.

Concerning this clone: The sample holds other DNA sequences that translate to the same CDR3. The V and J genes are TRBV2 and TRBJ1-6; D perhaps matches TRBD1 (5 bases). Trimming took off 1 base at V and 13 bases at J, with 20 bases between the two ends. This CDR3 comprises 16 residues. Germline-derived CDR1 and CDR2 are SNHLY and FYNNEI. CDR3 amino acids: CASSEGGPQGYSPLHF. The CDR3 DNA reads TGTGCCAGCAGTGAAGGAGGTCCCCAGGGTTACTCCCCCCTCCACTTT.

This chain joins TRBV10-3 and TRBJ1-6; 8 nucleotides agree with TRBD1. The CDR3 is 15 residues long. Germline V gene sequence: CDR1 ENHRY, CDR2 SYGVKD. Trimming took 4 bases from V and 10 from J; bases not matched to a gene: 9. CDR3 residues: CAISAQDRGRSPLHF. DNA of the CDR3: TGTGCCATCAGTGCACAAGACAGGGGAAGATCACCCCTCCACTTT.

This chain connects TRBV29-1 to TRBJ2-2; TRBD1 might be the D (5 bases). Germline-derived CDR1 and CDR2 are SQVTM and ANQGSEA. The CDR3 contains 12 residues. The V end lost 7 bases, the J end lost 5 bases, and 11 bases lay between the germline ends. This CDR3 reads CSGGRGTGELFF. CDR3 nucleotide sequence: TGCAGCGGAGGAAGGGGAACCGGGGAGCTGTTTTTT.

Worth noting for this clone: The junction does not match germline at one end; this may be a read error. This sample also contains other DNA sequences that code for the same CDR3. The genes are TRBV6-1 and TRBJ1-6; D is unclear. Germline V gene lookup returns CDR1 MNHNS and CDR2 SASEGT. The CDR3 contains 14 residues. As DNA, the CDR3 is TGTGCCAGCACAGGCAGTCTCTATAATTCCCCCCTCCACTTT. Amino acid sequence: CASTGSLYNSPLHF.

The table lists this clone with a count of one. The J gene is TRBJ2-1, the V gene TRBV18; 10 bases are shared with TRBD2. Germline V CDR1 and CDR2: KGHSH, LQKENI. CDR3 length: 14 residues. V gave up 3 bases and J gave up 10 bases; unmatched junction bases: 6. This chain's CDR3 is CASSPGLAGEEQFF. Written as DNA, the CDR3 is TGTGCCAGCTCACCCGGGCTAGCGGGAGAGGAGCAGTTCTTC.

The chain carries TRBV30 and TRBJ2-5; 13 positions agree with TRBD2. The CDR3 runs to 15 residues. Germline V gene sequence: CDR1 GTSNPN, CDR2 SVGIG (reference sequence). Germline trimming cut 1 base from V and 2 bases from J; bases unmatched to any gene: 1. As DNA, the CDR3 is TGTGCCTGGAGTGGGACTAGCGGGAGTCAAGAGACCCAGTACTTC. Encoded protein: CAWSGTSGSQETQYF.

This chain joins TRBV6-1 and TRBJ1-2; 7 bases align to TRBD1. CDR1 and CDR2 from the germline V gene are MNHNS and SASEGT. Unmatched junction bases numbered 6, after V lost 4 bases and J lost 4 bases. The CDR3 extends over 14 amino acids. In DNA, the CDR3 is TGTGCCAGCAGTGGTAGGGGGCAGGTCTATGGCTACACCTTC. This codes for CASSGRGQVYGYTF.

This clone appeared a single time. CDR3 sequence (DNA): TGTGCCAGCTCGGCCGGACAGGAATCCTACGAGCAGTACTTC. This sequence encodes CASSAGQESYEQYF. V is TRBV7-3 and J is TRBJ2-7; 7 positions agree with TRBD1. V lost 8 bases and J lost 1; bases outside the gene matches: 8. From germline, CDR1 is SGHTA and CDR2 FQGTGA. The CDR3 sequence is 14 residues long.